This TCR beta chain stems from a study of neoadjuvant anti-PD-1 for oral cavity cancer. The trim removed 6 bases at V and 6 bases at J, leaving 6 bases unmatched. This CDR3 has 15 residues. Germline V lookup: CDR1 SGHNT, CDR2 YENEEA. Broader study findings: Treg/Th17 ratio rose with pretreatment blood and fell with post-treatment tumor TCRbeta clonality.

Blood libraries mostly used roughly 500 ng genomic DNA, six replicates each. Clones were read by immunoSEQ multiplex PCR, and TCRdb kept only the in-frame ones, dropping some. The sample yields 30,000 to 35,000 clones, around nine tenths seen once. In the case of this clone: The antigen remains unidentified.

The sequence was obtained from a person aged 35 to 85 with oral cavity squamous cell carcinoma. The V gene is TRBV11-3, the J gene TRBJ2-1; 12 nucleotides agree with TRBD2. This sample comprised PBMCs, obtained before nivolumab (anti-PD-1) treatment. The chain's CDR3 is CASSPSGGAANEQFF. DNA for the CDR3: TGTGCCAGCAGTCCTAGCGGGGGGGCCGCCAATGAGCAGTTCTTC.